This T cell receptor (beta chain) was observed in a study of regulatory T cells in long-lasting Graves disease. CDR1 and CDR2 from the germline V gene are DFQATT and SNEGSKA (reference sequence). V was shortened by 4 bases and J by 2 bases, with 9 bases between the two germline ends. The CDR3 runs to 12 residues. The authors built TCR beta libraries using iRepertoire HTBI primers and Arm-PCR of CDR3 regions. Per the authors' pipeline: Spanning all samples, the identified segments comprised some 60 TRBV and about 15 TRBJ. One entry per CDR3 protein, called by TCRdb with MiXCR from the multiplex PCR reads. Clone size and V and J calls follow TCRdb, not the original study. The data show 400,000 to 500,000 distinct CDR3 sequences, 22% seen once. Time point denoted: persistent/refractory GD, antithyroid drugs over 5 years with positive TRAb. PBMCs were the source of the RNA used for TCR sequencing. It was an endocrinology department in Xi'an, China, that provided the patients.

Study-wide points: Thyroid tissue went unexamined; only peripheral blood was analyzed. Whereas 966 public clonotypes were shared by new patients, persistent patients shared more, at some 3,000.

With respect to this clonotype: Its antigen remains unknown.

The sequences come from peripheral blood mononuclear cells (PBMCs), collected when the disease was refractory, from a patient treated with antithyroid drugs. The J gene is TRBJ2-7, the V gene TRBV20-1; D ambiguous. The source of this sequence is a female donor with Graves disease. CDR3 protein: CSANRLAYEQYF. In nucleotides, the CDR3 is TGCAGTGCTAATCGACTCGCCTACGAGCAGTACTTC.